These 26 T cell receptor beta chains were all obtained from the same sample, sequenced in a study of shared clonotypes between healthy human individuals. Sequenced by immunoSEQ multiplex PCR; TCRdb stores in-frame clones only, minus some. The profile shows roughly 1,500,000 clones, 95% to 99% of them singletons. Sequencing input: naive CD4+ T cells sorted from blood. Subset indicated: CD45RA+ positively selected. The receptors shown here come from a man aged 25-45 years in good health.

The gene calls are TRBV18 and TRBJ2-2; 10 nucleotides match TRBD1. The ends lost 2 bases at V and 3 bases at J; junction bases unmatched: 0. The CDR3 is 15 residues long. The germline CDR1 and CDR2 sequences are KGHSH and LQKENI. The CDR3 bases are TGTGCCAGCTCACCAGGGACAGGGGACACCGGGGAGCTGTTTTTT. Translating it yields CASSPGTGDTGELFF.

V gene TRBV4-2 combines with J gene TRBJ2-3, with TRBD2 matching 12 bases. V shed 8 bases and J 0 bases; nucleotides not matched to a gene: 15. The CDR3 totals 19 residues. Germline V gives CDR1 LGHNA, CDR2 YNFKEQ. CDR3 bases: TGTGCCAGCTCCCGCGGGACTAGCGGGCAGAGGCTCAGCACAGATACGCAGTATTTT. The encoded protein is CASSRGTSGQRLSTDTQYF.

This sequence joins TRBV11-3 and TRBJ2-1; tentatively, D is TRBD2 (5 bases). V shed 5 bases and J shed 4 bases, with 12 bases lying between them. The CDR3 extends over 14 amino acids. The germline CDR1 and CDR2 sequences are SGHNT and YENEEA. The DNA of the CDR3 is TGTGCCAGCAGCCGATCAGGAGGTTACAATGAGCAGTTCTTC. This codes for CASSRSGGYNEQFF.

The chain joins TRBV9 to TRBJ2-7, with D possibly TRBD2 on 5 matching bases. Germline V gene data show CDR1 as SGDLS and CDR2 as YYNGEE. This CDR3 is built from 16 residues. Trimming took 2 bases from V and 4 from J, leaving 19 bases between them. This CDR3 is CASSVDSFSRAYEQYF. The CDR3 nucleotides are TGTGCCAGCAGCGTGGACTCATTTTCAAGGGCATACGAGCAGTACTTC.

The chain joins TRBV2 to TRBJ2-5; 7 positions match TRBD2. J was trimmed by 5 bases and V by 7 bases; bases with no gene match: 10. The germline gives CDR1 SNHLY, CDR2 FYNNEI. The CDR3 has 14 residues. CDR3 sequence: CASIVGLVIETQYF. CDR3 bases: TGTGCCAGCATTGTTGGACTAGTAATCGAGACCCAGTACTTC.

This rearrangement joins TRBV7-9 to TRBJ1-2; no clear D gene. V was trimmed by 5 bases and J by 7 bases, leaving 23 bases between them. The CDR3 contains 16 residues. Germline CDR1 reads SEHNR; CDR2 reads FQNEAQ (reference sequence). DNA of the CDR3: TGTGCCAGCAGCCTCACGGCGGGTCTCCTGGATGGTGGCTACACCTTC. This codes for CASSLTAGLLDGGYTF.

The rearrangement links TRBV7-2 to TRBJ2-7; possibly TRBD1 for D (6 bases). The V gene lost 5 bases and the J gene lost 2 bases, with 19 bases spanning the gap. Germline CDR1 is SGHTA and CDR2 is FQGNSA. The CDR3 is made up of 16 amino acids. The CDR3 coding sequence is TGTGCCAGCAGCCCCCAGGGGACGCGAATCACCTACGAGCAGTACTTC. The encoded protein is CASSPQGTRITYEQYF.

V usage is TRBV7-2 and J usage is TRBJ1-5; maybe TRBD1 (6 bases). In germline, CDR1 is SGHTA, CDR2 FQGNSA. Trimming pared 7 bases from V and 2 bases from J, leaving 15 bases between. The CDR3 has 15 residues. CDR3 nucleotide sequence: TGTGCCAGCACCCAGACAGGTTCCGGCAATCAGCCCCAGCATTTT. It codes for CASTQTGSGNQPQHF.

The genes are TRBV7-3 and TRBJ2-1; TRBD2 aligns across 14 bases. Germline loops: CDR1 SGHTA, CDR2 FQGTGA. With 5 bases clipped from V and 10 bases from J, the junction kept 10 bases outside the gene matches. The CDR3 covers 16 residues. The CDR3 nucleotides read TGTGCCAGCAGCCGAGAGGGACTAGCGGGAGTTCGGGAGCAGTTCTTC. Translating gives CASSREGLAGVREQFF.

V and J are TRBV7-2 and TRBJ1-5; 7 positions agree with TRBD1. The germline gives CDR1 SGHTA, CDR2 FQGNSA. V shed 2 bases, J shed 5 bases, and the junction held 12 bases outside the gene matches. The CDR3 contains 17 residues. The CDR3 sequence is CASSLIGLRDSDQPQHF. CDR3 nucleotides: TGTGCCAGCAGCTTAATCGGCCTCCGGGACAGCGATCAGCCCCAGCATTTT.

This sequence joins TRBV7-2 and TRBJ1-5, with D perhaps matching TRBD1 (5 bases). Germline V gene data show CDR1 as SGHTA and CDR2 as FQGNSA. V was clipped by 1 base and J by 3 bases, with 13 bases between them. The CDR3 sequence is 16 residues long. The CDR3 DNA reads TGTGCCAGCAGCTTAGGGGTTGGGGGGATCAATCAGCCCCAGCATTTT. The encoded protein is CASSLGVGGINQPQHF.

The rearrangement uses TRBV7-8 and TRBJ2-3; D not certain. Germline V gives CDR1 SGHVS, CDR2 FQNEAQ. The CDR3 is made up of 16 amino acids. With 0 bases removed from V and 4 bases from J, the gap between germline ends came to 14 bases. The CDR3 DNA is TGTGCCAGCAGCTTAGCGCTTCTGAATCTCGCAGATACGCAGTATTTT. Its translation is CASSLALLNLADTQYF.

The chain uses TRBV7-8 and TRBJ2-7, with 14 bases that match TRBD2. The germline V gene has CDR1 SGHVS and CDR2 FQNEAQ. The CDR3 totals 16 residues. The J segment lost 0 bases and the V segment lost 5 bases, leaving 3 bases of the junction unmatched. The CDR3 nucleotides read TGTGCCAGCAGCCCGACTAGCGGGAGGGCCTCCTACGAGCAGTACTTC. Encoded protein: CASSPTSGRASYEQYF.

The rearrangement joins TRBV11-2 to TRBJ1-2; D may be TRBD1 (6 bases). The CDR3 loop spans 16 amino acids. Trimming removed 5 bases at V and 6 bases at J, with 22 bases between. Germline lookup yields CDR1 SGHAT and CDR2 FQNNGV. The CDR3 coding sequence is TGTGCCAGCAGCCCAAGACTGGATGGGGGCAGAGATGGCTACACCTTC. This gives the protein CASSPRLDGGRDGYTF. The whole variable domain, remainder taken from reference TRBV11-2 and TRBJ1-2, is EAGVAQSPRYKIIEKRQSVAFWCNPISGHATLYWYQQILGQGPKLLIQFQNNGVVDDSQLPKDRFSAERLKGVDSTLKIQPAKLEDSAVYLCASSPRLDGGRDGYTFGSGTRLTVV.

The CDR3 reads CASSLDPPALTGELFF. In DNA form, the CDR3 reads TGTGCCAGCAGCTTAGATCCCCCAGCCCTCACCGGGGAGCTGTTTTTT. This rearrangement joins TRBV11-2 to TRBJ2-2; D remains ambiguous. CDR1 is SGHAT and CDR2 is FQNNGV in the germline V gene. Trimming removed 0 bases from V and 4 bases from J, with 12 bases in between. The CDR3 has 16 residues.

This rearrangement joins TRBV10-2 to TRBJ2-5, with 7 nucleotides matching TRBD2. This CDR3 spans 14 amino acids. CDR1 and CDR2 (germline): WSHSY, SAAADI. Trimming took 6 bases from V and 5 from J; bases not matched to a gene: 9. For the CDR3, the DNA is TGCGCCAGCAGAAATGGACTAGTGTGGGAGACCCAGTACTTC. The encoded protein is CASRNGLVWETQYF.

V gene TRBV28 combines with J gene TRBJ2-3; TRBD2 agrees at 7 bases. The germline V gene has CDR1 MDHEN and CDR2 SYDVKM. V lost 3 bases, J lost 10 bases, and 10 bases stayed unmatched. The CDR3 totals 14 residues. Written as DNA, the CDR3 is TGTGCCAGCAGTTTCCGGGACTACACCGGGGCGCAGTATTTT. Translation gives CASSFRDYTGAQYF.

Notes on this clone: An end of the junction does not agree with germline; a read error may underlie this. This chain joins TRBV6-6 and TRBJ2-6; D gene uncertain. CDR3 length: 13 residues. The germline V gene has CDR1 MNHNY and CDR2 SVGAGI (reference sequence). For the CDR3, the DNA is TGTGCCAGCAGCCCCTCTTGGGCCAACGTCCTGACTTTC. This sequence encodes CASSPSWANVLTF.

The chain uses TRBV4-1 and TRBJ2-1, with TRBD1 matching over 8 bases. V trimming: 0 bases; J trimming: 7 bases; junction bases outside the gene matches: 5. Germline CDR1 and CDR2: MGHRA and YSYEKL. This CDR3 has 15 amino acids. The CDR3 sequence is CASSQEGQGRNEQFF. The CDR3 DNA reads as TGCGCCAGCAGCCAAGAAGGACAGGGCAGAAATGAGCAGTTCTTC.

V usage is TRBV5-1 and J usage is TRBJ2-1; 10 bases fit TRBD2. CDR1 and CDR2 from the germline V gene are SGHRS and YFSETQ. The V segment lost 5 bases and the J segment 7 bases; nucleotides outside the gene matches: 12. The CDR3 is made up of 16 amino acids. For the CDR3, the DNA is TGCGCCAGCAGACCAACCGGACTAGCGGAAAAGAATGAGCAGTTCTTC. Translating it yields CASRPTGLAEKNEQFF.

The chain couples TRBV29-1 to TRBJ1-4; the D is unclear. CDR3 size: 15 residues. Looked up from germline, CDR1 is SQVTM and CDR2 is ANQGSEA. Trimming shortened V by 4 bases and J by 1 base, and 13 bases separated the two germline ends. The CDR3 bases are TGCAGCGTTGTGGGCAGCGGAGGAACTAATGAAAAACTGTTTTTT. Protein: CSVVGSGGTNEKLFF.

The chain links TRBV18 to TRBJ2-1; weak D call: TRBD2 (6 bases). The germline V gene has CDR1 KGHSH and CDR2 LQKENI. Trimming took off 4 bases at V and 0 bases at J, with 10 bases between the two ends. The CDR3 is 15 residues long. The CDR3: CASSRGTGSYNEQFF. The CDR3 region has the DNA TGTGCCAGCTCACGAGGGACTGGCTCCTACAATGAGCAGTTCTTC.

CDR3 DNA sequence: TGTGCCAGCGGGGAGGGGTACAATGAGCAGTTCTTC. Protein: CASGEGYNEQFF. The rearrangement links TRBV2 to TRBJ2-1; TRBD2 aligns across 7 bases. Trimming took 8 bases from V and 4 from J; bases not matched to a gene: 2. The CDR3 is 12 amino acids. Germline CDR1 and CDR2: SNHLY and FYNNEI.

The chain has TRBV25-1 and TRBJ2-2; D could derive from TRBD1 or TRBD2 (5 bases each). The CDR3 extends over 13 amino acids. V was clipped by 6 bases and J by 6 bases, with 11 bases between them. The germline CDR1 and CDR2 sequences are MGHDK and SYGVNS. CDR3 region: CASSPGGPGELFF. The CDR3 DNA follows: TGTGCCAGCAGCCCTGGGGGTCCCGGGGAGCTGTTTTTT.

In its sample, this clone was seen once. The V gene is TRBV2, the J gene TRBJ1-4, with unresolved D. Deletions cut 5 bases from V and 2 bases from J, with 15 bases between. The CDR3 consists of 16 residues. CDR1 SNHLY and CDR2 FYNNEI come from the germline V gene. CDR3 region: CASSRSQLPTNEKLFF. CDR3 bases: TGTGCCAGCAGTAGGAGTCAGCTCCCTACTAATGAAAAACTGTTTTTT. The full variable domain, in which reference TRBV2 and TRBJ1-4 provide the parts outside the CDR3, is EPEVTQTPSHQVTQMGQEVILRCVPISNHLYFYWYRQILGQKVEFLVSFYNNEISEKSEIFDDQFSVERPDGSNFTLKIRSTKLEDSAMYFCASSRSQLPTNEKLFFGSGTQLSVL.

The chain carries TRBV7-6 and TRBJ2-3, with 7 bases aligning to TRBD1. The J segment lost 6 bases and the V segment lost 5 bases, leaving 11 bases of the junction unmatched. Germline assignment: CDR1 SGHVS and CDR2 FNYEAQ. This CDR3 contains 15 residues. This CDR3 reads CASSPRQGIRDTQYF. The CDR3 coding sequence is TGTGCCAGCAGCCCCCGACAGGGAATAAGGGATACGCAGTATTTT.